The rows below give T cell receptor beta chains drawn from one sample of a study of blood T cell repertoires in COVID-19. Measured with immunoSEQ multiplex PCR; TCRdb has only the in-frame clones, and not every one. The repertoire includes some 72,000 clones, roughly 86% of them detected once, and about 5% sits in the top ten. Sequenced: peripheral blood. The receptors here all came from a man aged 45-65 years with active or convalescent COVID-19. CDR3s include the opening cysteine and the closing phenylalanine or tryptophan. D genes are given only for firm matches. Expanded clones get a size class; other rows say once, few or many, or leave the size out.

TRBV24-1	.	TRBD1	TRBJ1-2	CATGQGGNYGYTF	TGTGCCACGGGACAGGGAGGAAACTATGGCTACACCTTC
TRBV2	once	.	TRBJ2-1	CASSEARGYEQFF	TGTGCCAGCAGTGAAGCGCGAGGGTATGAGCAGTTCTTC
TRBV2	.	TRBD1	TRBJ2-1	CASRQGVYNEQFF	TGTGCCAGCCGACAGGGGGTTTACAATGAGCAGTTCTTC
TRBV7-9	.	.	TRBJ1-2	CASSHSPRAYGYTF	TGTGCCAGCAGCCACTCCCCCCGTGCCTATGGCTACACCTTC
TRBV5-5	.	.	TRBJ1-2	CASSETVGGYTF	TGTGCCAGCAGCGAGACAGTGGGGGGCTACACCTTC
TRBV5-4	.	.	TRBJ2-1	CASSLTRNEQFF	TGTGCCAGCAGCCTTACTAGAAATGAGCAGTTCTTC
TRBV18	once	.	TRBJ1-2	CASSPPSVNYGYTF	TGTGCCAGCTCACCACCCTCAGTCAACTATGGCTACACCTTC
TRBV21-1	.	.	TRBJ1-1	CASSNDRTVNTEAFF	TGTGCCAGCAGCAACGATAGGACAGTGAACACTGAAGCTTTCTTT
TRBV4-2	.	.	TRBJ1-1	CASSQGLGLTNTEAFF	TGTGCCAGCAGCCAAGGGTTGGGGCTGACGAACACTGAAGCTTTCTTT
TRBV27	.	TRBD1	TRBJ1-3	CASSYNRGRGNTIYF	TGTGCCAGCAGTTACAACAGGGGGCGTGGAAACACCATATATTTT
TRBV19	.	.	TRBJ1-1	CASSPQRGTEAFF	TGTGCCAGTAGCCCGCAAAGGGGCACTGAAGCTTTCTTT
TRBV18	.	.	TRBJ2-2	CASSSQTGPTGELFF	TGTGCCAGCTCATCCCAGACAGGACCCACCGGGGAGCTGTTTTTT
TRBV24-1	.	.	TRBJ1-5	CATSQMNQPQHF	TGTGCCACCAGCCAGATGAATCAGCCCCAGCATTTT
TRBV11-3	.	TRBD1	TRBJ2-1	CASSLTGTEDNEQFF	TGTGCCAGCAGCTTAACCGGGACAGAGGACAATGAGCAGTTCTTC
TRBV7-2	.	TRBD2	TRBJ2-1	CASSLLLAEGIEQFF	TGTGCCAGCAGCTTACTACTAGCGGAGGGGATTGAGCAGTTCTTC
TRBV19	.	TRBD1	TRBJ2-1	CASSRTGGNNEQFF	TGTGCCAGTAGTAGGACAGGGGGTAACAATGAGCAGTTCTTC
TRBV3-1/TRBV3-2	.	.	TRBJ1-2	CASSQVPDSSYGYTF	TGTGCCAGCAGCCAAGTTCCGGACAGCTCATATGGCTACACCTTC
TRBV28	.	.	TRBJ2-7	CASRTAGKTYEQYF	TGTGCCAGCAGGACGGCAGGGAAGACCTACGAGCAGTACTTC
TRBV28	.	.	TRBJ1-4	CASSLAQKGGNEKLFF	TGTGCCAGCAGTTTAGCCCAGAAAGGAGGGAATGAAAAACTGTTTTTT
TRBV27	.	TRBD1	TRBJ1-2	CASTPTGDHSGYTF	TGTGCCAGCACGCCAACAGGGGATCATAGTGGCTACACCTTC
TRBV5-6	.	TRBD1	TRBJ1-3	CASSLAEGGWAGNTIYF	TGTGCCAGCAGCTTGGCCGAAGGGGGCTGGGCTGGAAACACCATATATTTT
TRBV10-3	.	TRBD2	TRBJ2-1	CATRTSGGDNEQFF	TGTGCCACCCGGACTAGCGGGGGGGACAATGAGCAGTTCTTC
TRBV7-8	once	TRBD2	TRBJ2-5	CASRQAGALGETQYF	TGTGCCAGCAGACAAGCGGGGGCCCTAGGGGAGACCCAGTACTTC
TRBV29-1	once	TRBD1	TRBJ1-1	CSGTGGRGTEAFF	TGCAGCGGAACAGGGGGCAGGGGAACTGAAGCTTTCTTT
TRBV28	.	TRBD2	TRBJ2-3	CASSLYNSGGPGGDTQYF	TGTGCCAGCAGTTTATACAACAGCGGGGGGCCGGGGGGAGATACGCAGTATTTT
TRBV6-2/TRBV6-3	few	TRBD1	TRBJ2-3	CASSLKTGYTDTQYF	TGTGCCAGCAGCCTCAAGACAGGGTACACAGATACGCAGTATTTT
TRBV4-3	many	.	TRBJ2-5	CASSQAPAQGGETQYF	TGCGCCAGCAGCCAAGCCCCAGCTCAGGGAGGAGAGACCCAGTACTTC
TRBV28	.	.	TRBJ1-3	CASSPPGGTGNTIYF	TGTGCCAGCAGTCCCCCCGGGGGGACAGGAAACACCATATATTTT
TRBV19	.	.	TRBJ1-4	CASRKRQDNEKLFF	TGTGCCAGTAGAAAGCGGCAGGATAATGAAAAACTGTTTTTT
TRBV7-2	once	.	TRBJ2-5	CASSPKGGRETQYF	TGTGCCAGCAGCCCAAAGGGGGGGCGAGAGACCCAGTACTTC
TRBV27	.	.	TRBJ1-6	CASSKDIGSNSPLHF	TGTGCCAGCAGCAAGGACATAGGGTCCAATTCACCCCTCCACTTT
TRBV6-6	.	.	TRBJ1-1	CASSRQNTEAFF	TGTGCCAGCAGCCGACAGAACACTGAAGCTTTCTTT
TRBV27	.	TRBD1	TRBJ1-2	CASSSGQGVAYGYTF	TGTGCCAGCAGTTCCGGACAGGGGGTGGCCTATGGCTACACCTTC
TRBV7-8	.	.	TRBJ1-5	CASSNEIGGYSNQPQHF	TGTGCCAGCAGCAACGAGATCGGGGGATATAGCAATCAGCCCCAGCATTTT
TRBV19	.	.	TRBJ1-1	CASNRDRYTEAFF	TGTGCCAGTAATCGTGACAGATACACTGAAGCTTTCTTT
TRBV5-4	once	.	TRBJ2-3	CASSGVTGTDTQYF	TGTGCCAGCAGCGGTGTGACAGGCACAGATACGCAGTATTTT
TRBV13	.	TRBD1	TRBJ2-3	CASTTNIRRDRDTDTQYF	TGTGCCAGCACCACCAACATCCGCCGGGACAGGGACACAGATACGCAGTATTTT
TRBV4-3	few	.	TRBJ1-1	CASSQGRGSEAFF	TGCGCCAGCAGCCAAGGGCGGGGATCTGAAGCTTTCTTT
TRBV9	.	.	TRBJ1-2	CASSVGGPLNYGYTF	TGTGCCAGCAGCGTAGGGGGCCCGCTTAACTATGGCTACACCTTC
TRBV19	.	TRBD1	TRBJ2-2	CASSPRGTGNTGELFF	TGTGCCAGTAGTCCCCGGGGGACAGGGAACACCGGGGAGCTGTTTTTT
TRBV28	.	TRBD1	TRBJ2-7	CASIRRDRGYEQYF	TGTGCCAGCATTCGCCGGGACAGGGGGTACGAGCAGTACTTC
TRBV19	.	TRBD1	TRBJ2-7	CASSSGQGASYEQYF	TGTGCCAGTAGTTCGGGACAGGGGGCATCCTACGAGCAGTACTTC
TRBV4-1	.	TRBD1	TRBJ1-5	CASSPGTGGQRSNQPQHF	TGCGCCAGCAGCCCGGGGACAGGGGGCCAACGGAGCAATCAGCCCCAGCATTTT
TRBV2	.	.	TRBJ1-2	CASSPQGSANYGYTF	TGTGCCAGCAGTCCACAGGGATCAGCTAACTATGGCTACACCTTC
TRBV6-2/TRBV6-3	few	.	TRBJ1-4	CASSYLRTGEKLFF	TGTGCCAGCAGTTACCTACGGACTGGAGAAAAACTGTTTTTT
TRBV4-1	few	TRBD2	TRBJ2-4	CASSQELAGGPVNIQYF	TGCGCCAGCAGCCAAGAGCTAGCGGGGGGGCCGGTAAACATTCAGTACTTC
TRBV7-2	.	.	TRBJ2-1	CASSLRTAYNEQFF	TGTGCCAGCAGCTTGAGGACAGCCTACAATGAGCAGTTCTTC
TRBV9	few	.	TRBJ2-1	CASSPNSDDNEQFF	TGTGCCAGCAGTCCCAACTCCGATGACAATGAGCAGTTCTTC
TRBV19	.	TRBD1	TRBJ1-2	CASSSNRGRGYGYTF	TGTGCCAGTAGTAGCAACAGGGGGCGCGGATATGGCTACACCTTC